Below, one T cell receptor beta chain is given with its context. Its target is unknown. CD4+ cells underwent separation, giving CD45RA+ naive and CD45RA-negative memory subsets. Using immunoSEQ multiplex PCR, the repertoire was profiled, and TCRdb retains in-frame clones only, with some absent. The data hold around 990,000 clones, with approximately 77% observed a single time. The J segment lost 5 bases and the V segment lost 1 base, leaving 6 bases of the junction unmatched. The CDR3 has 15 amino acids. Germline V gene data show CDR1 as SNHLY and CDR2 as FYNNEI. These data come from a study of shared clonotypes between healthy human individuals. Findings of the study overall: Sharing across four donors was highest in naive CD4 (about 5%) and lowest in memory CD8 (around 0.4%). Among the subsets, naive ones generally showed larger estimated richness than memory ones.

The V gene is TRBV2, the J gene TRBJ2-5, with 8 bases identical to TRBD1. The source is a man aged 18 to 30 in good health. Some clones in this sample may be carry-over from other donors' samples. Input material: memory CD4+ T cells from PBMCs. Noted subset: CD45RA-negative fraction. The CDR3 here is CASSEDRGFGETQYF. The CDR3, as DNA: TGTGCCAGCAGTGAAGACAGGGGGTTCGGGGAGACCCAGTACTTC.